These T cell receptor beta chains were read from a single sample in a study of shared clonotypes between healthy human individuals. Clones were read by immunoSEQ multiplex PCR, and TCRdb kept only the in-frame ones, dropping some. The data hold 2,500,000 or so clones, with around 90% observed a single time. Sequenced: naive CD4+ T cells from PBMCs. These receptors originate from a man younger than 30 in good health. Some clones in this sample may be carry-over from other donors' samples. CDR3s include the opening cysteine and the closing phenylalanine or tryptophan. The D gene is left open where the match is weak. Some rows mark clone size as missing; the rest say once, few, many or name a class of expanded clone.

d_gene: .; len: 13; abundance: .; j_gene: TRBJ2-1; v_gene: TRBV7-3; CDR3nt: TGTGCCAGCAGCGGAAGCTCCTACAATGAGCAGTTCTTC; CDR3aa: CASSGSSYNEQFF
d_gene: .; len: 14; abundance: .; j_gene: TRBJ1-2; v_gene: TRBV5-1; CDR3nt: TGCGCCAGCAGCTTGTGGCAGAACAGCTGGGGCTACACCTTC; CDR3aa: CASSLWQNSWGYTF
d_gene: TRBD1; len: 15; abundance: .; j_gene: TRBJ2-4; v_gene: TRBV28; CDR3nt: TGTGCCAGCAGTTTTTCGGGACAGGGTAAAAACATTCAGTACTTC; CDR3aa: CASSFSGQGKNIQYF
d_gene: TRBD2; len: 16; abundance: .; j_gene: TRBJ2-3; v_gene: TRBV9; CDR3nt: TGTGCCAGCAGCGTAGATAGCGGGAGGGCTGGAGATACGCAGTATTTT; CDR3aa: CASSVDSGRAGDTQYF
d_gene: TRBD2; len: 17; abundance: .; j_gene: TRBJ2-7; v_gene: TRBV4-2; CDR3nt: TGTGCCAGCAGCCAAGCGCAACTAGCGGCAGATCCCTACGAGCAGTACTTC; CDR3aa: CASSQAQLAADPYEQYF
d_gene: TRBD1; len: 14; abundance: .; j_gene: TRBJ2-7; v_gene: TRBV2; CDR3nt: TGTGCCAGCATCCCTATGGGACAGCAATACGAGCAGTACTTC; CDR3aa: CASIPMGQQYEQYF
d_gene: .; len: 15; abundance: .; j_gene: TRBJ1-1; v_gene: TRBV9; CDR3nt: TGTGCCAGCAGCGTCGCAGGGTCAGCGGACACTGAAGCTTTCTTT; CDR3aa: CASSVAGSADTEAFF
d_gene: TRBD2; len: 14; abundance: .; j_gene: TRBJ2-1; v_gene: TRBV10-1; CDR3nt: TGCGCCAGCAGTGATGTTGGACTAGCGGACAAACAGTTCTTC; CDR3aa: CASSDVGLADKQFF
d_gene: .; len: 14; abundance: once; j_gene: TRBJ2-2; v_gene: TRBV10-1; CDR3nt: TGCGCCAGCGCCACGGGGGGCTTCGCCGGGGAGCTGTTTTTT; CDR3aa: CASATGGFAGELFF
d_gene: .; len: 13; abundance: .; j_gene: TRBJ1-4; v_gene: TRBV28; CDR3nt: TGTGCCAGCAGTTTGGGAAGTAACAGAAAACTGTTTTTT; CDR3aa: CASSLGSNRKLFF
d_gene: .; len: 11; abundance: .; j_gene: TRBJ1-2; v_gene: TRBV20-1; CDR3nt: TGCAGTGACCCGGGACTTGGCGGCTACACCTTC; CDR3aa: CSDPGLGGYTF
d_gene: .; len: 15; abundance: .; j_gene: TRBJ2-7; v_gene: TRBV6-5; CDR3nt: TGTGCCAGCAGTTCCTATTCTAGACAGAACTACGAGCAGTACTTC; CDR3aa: CASSSYSRQNYEQYF
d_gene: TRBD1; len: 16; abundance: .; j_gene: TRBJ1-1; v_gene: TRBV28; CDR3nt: TGTGCCAGCAGTGCCCCGGGACAGGGTAGGGGAACTGAAGCTTTCTTT; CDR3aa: CASSAPGQGRGTEAFF